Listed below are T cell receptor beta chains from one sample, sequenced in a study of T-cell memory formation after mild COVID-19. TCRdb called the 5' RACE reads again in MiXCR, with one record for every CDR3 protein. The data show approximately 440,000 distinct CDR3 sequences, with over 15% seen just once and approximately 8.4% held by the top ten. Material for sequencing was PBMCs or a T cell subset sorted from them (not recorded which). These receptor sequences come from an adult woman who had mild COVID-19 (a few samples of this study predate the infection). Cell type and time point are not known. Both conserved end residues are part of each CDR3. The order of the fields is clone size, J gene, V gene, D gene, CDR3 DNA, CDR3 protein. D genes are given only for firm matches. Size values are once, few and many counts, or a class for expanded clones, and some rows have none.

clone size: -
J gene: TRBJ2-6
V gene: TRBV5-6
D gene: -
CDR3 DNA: TGTGCCAGCAGCTTGAAGAATTCTGGGGCCAACGTCCTGACTTTC
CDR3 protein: CASSLKNSGANVLTF

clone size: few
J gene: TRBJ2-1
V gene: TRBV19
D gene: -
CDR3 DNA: TGTGCCAGTAGTGTAACGGTGAGTGAGCAGTTCTTC
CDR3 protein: CASSVTVSEQFF

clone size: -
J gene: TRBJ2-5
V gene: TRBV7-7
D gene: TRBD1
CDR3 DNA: TGTGCTAGCAGTTCTACAGGGGGCCGCCAAGAGACCCAGTACTTC
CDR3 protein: CASSSTGGRQETQYF

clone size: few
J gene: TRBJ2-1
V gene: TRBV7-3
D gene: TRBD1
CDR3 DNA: TGTGCCAGCAGCCTCCAGGGACAGGGGGCGAATGAGCAGTTCTTC
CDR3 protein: CASSLQGQGANEQFF

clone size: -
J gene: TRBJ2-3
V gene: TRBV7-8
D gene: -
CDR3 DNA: TGTGCCAGCAGCTTAAGTAGTAGCACAGATACGCAGTATTTT
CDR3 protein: CASSLSSSTDTQYF

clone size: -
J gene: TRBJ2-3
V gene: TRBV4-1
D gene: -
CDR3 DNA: TGCGCCAGCAGCCAAGACCCTGGAGCGGATACGCAGTATTTT
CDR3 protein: CASSQDPGADTQYF

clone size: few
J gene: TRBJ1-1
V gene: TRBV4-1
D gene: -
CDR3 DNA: TGCGCCAGCAGCCGAGAGCCAGGGGAGGAAGCTTTCTTT
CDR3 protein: CASSREPGEEAFF

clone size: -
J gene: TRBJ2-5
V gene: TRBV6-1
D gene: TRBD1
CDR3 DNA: TGTGCCAGCACTCCGACAGGGGGAGAGACCCAGTACTTC
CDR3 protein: CASTPTGGETQYF

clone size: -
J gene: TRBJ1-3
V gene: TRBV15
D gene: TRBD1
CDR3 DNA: TGTGCCACCAGCAGAGTCCGACAGGGCAACTCTGGAAACACCATATATTTT
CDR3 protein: CATSRVRQGNSGNTIYF

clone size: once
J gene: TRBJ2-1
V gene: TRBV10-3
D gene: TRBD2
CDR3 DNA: TGTGCCATCAGTGGTAGCGGGGGGAACAATGAGCAGTTCTTC
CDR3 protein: CAISGSGGNNEQFF

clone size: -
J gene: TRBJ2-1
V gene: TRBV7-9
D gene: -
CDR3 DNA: TGTGCCAGCAGCTTCGGAGGGATTGAGCAGTTCTTC
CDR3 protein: CASSFGGIEQFF

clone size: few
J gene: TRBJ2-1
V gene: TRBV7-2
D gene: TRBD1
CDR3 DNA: TGTGCCAGCAGCTTTCGGGACAGGGGCTACAATGAGCAGTTCTTC
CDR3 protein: CASSFRDRGYNEQFF

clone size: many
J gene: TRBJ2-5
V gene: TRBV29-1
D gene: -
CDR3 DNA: TGCAGCGTTGAAGGTGGAGGGTCGGCAGAGGAGACCCAGTACTTC
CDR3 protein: CSVEGGGSAEETQYF

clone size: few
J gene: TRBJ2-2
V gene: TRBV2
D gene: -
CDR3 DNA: TGTGCCAGCTGCCAAGGGGGGGTGAACACCGGGGAGCTGTTTTTT
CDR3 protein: CASCQGGVNTGELFF

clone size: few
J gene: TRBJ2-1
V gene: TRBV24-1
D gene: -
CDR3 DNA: TGTGCCACCAGCGGGATCGGGGGACCGGAGTTTAATGAGCAGTTCTTC
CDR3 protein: CATSGIGGPEFNEQFF